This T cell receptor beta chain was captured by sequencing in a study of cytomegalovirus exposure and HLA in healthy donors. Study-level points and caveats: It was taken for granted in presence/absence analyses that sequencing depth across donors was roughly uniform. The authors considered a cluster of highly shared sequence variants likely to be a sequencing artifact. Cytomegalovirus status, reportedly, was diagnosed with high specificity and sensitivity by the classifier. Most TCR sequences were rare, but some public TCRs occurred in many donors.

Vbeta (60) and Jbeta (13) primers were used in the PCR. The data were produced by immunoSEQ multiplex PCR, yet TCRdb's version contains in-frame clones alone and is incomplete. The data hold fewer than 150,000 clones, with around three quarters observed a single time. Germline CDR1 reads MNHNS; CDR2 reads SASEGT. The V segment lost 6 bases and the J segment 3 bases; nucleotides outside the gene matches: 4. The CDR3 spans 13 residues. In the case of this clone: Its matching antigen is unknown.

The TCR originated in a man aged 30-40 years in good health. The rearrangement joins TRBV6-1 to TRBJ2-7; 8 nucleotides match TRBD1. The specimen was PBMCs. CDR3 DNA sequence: TGTGCCAGCAGCGCAGGGGGCGGCTACGAGCAGTACTTC. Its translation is CASSAGGGYEQYF.